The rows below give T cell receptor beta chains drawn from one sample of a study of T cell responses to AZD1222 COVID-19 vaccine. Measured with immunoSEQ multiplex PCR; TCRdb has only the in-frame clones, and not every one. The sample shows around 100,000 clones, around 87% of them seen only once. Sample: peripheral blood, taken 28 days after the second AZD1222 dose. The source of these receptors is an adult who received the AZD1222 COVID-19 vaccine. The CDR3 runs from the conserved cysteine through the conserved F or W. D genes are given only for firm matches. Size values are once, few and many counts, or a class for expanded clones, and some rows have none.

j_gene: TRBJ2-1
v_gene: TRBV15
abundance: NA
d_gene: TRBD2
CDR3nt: TGTGCCACGCACCCTATACGGGGGGGCATCTCCTACAATGAGCAGTTCTTC
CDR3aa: CATHPIRGGISYNEQFF

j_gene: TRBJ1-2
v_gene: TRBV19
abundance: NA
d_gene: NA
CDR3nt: TGTGCCAGTAGTCCTCAGGGATTCTATCAGTCTGGCTACACCTTC
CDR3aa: CASSPQGFYQSGYTF

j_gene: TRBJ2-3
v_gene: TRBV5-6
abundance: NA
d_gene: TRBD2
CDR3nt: TGTGCCAGCAGCTTGGTTTGGGAGGGAACGGGAGATACGCAGTATTTT
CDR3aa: CASSLVWEGTGDTQYF

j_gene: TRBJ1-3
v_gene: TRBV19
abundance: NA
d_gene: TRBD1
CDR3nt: TGTGCCAGTAGTGTGACAGGGGCTGGAAACACCATATATTTT
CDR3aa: CASSVTGAGNTIYF

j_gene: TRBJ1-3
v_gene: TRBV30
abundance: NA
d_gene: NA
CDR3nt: TGTGCCTGGAGTGTCACCTACTCTGGAAACACCATATATTTT
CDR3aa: CAWSVTYSGNTIYF

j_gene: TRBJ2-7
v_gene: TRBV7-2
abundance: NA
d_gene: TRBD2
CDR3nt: TGTGCCAGCAGCTTAGCGATAGCGGGCCTCGACGAGCAGTACTTC
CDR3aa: CASSLAIAGLDEQYF

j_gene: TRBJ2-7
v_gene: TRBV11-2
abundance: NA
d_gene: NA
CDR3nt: TGTGCCAGCAGCTTACGCGGCGGGCCCACCTACGAGCAGTACTTC
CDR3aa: CASSLRGGPTYEQYF

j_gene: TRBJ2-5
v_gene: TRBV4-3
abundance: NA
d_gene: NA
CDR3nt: TGCGCCAGCAGCCCCCGACCGCAAGAGACCCAGTACTTC
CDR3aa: CASSPRPQETQYF

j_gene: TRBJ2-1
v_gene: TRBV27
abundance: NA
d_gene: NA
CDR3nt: TGTGCCAGCAGTCCCCGGGACCATTACAATGAGCAGTTCTTC
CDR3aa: CASSPRDHYNEQFF

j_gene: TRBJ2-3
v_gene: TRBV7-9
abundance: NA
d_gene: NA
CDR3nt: TGTGCCAGCAGCCCGGACAGTAGCACAGATACGCAGTATTTT
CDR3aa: CASSPDSSTDTQYF

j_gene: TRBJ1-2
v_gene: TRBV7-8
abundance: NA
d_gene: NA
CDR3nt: TGTGCCAGCAGCTTTCGGACCAACGGGGGCAACTATGGCTACACCTTC
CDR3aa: CASSFRTNGGNYGYTF

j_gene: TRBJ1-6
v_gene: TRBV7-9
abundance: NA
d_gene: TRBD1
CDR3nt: TGTGCCAGCAGCTTAGCACAGGGGGTTAATTCACCCCTCCACTTT
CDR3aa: CASSLAQGVNSPLHF

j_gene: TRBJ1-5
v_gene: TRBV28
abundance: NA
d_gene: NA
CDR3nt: TGTGCCAGCAGTTTTTTGGGAGAAGGTCAGCCCCAGCATTTT
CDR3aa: CASSFLGEGQPQHF

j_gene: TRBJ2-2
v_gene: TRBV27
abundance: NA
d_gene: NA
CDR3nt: TGTGCCAGCAGTTTAAGAAACACCGGGGAGCTGTTTTTT
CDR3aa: CASSLRNTGELFF

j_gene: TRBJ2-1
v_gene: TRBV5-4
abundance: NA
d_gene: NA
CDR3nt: TGTGCCAGCAGCTTGGCCTCACGGGATTCGGAGGAGCAGTTCTTC
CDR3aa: CASSLASRDSEEQFF

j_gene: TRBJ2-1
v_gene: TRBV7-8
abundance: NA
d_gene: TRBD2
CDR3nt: TGTGCCAGCAGCGCCTCACTAGCGGGAAGGCCTAATGAGCAGTTCTTC
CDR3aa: CASSASLAGRPNEQFF

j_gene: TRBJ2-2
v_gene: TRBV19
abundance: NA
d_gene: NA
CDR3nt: TGTGCCAGTAGTATCGTTGGCAGTTCGAACACCGGGGAGCTGTTTTTT
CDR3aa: CASSIVGSSNTGELFF

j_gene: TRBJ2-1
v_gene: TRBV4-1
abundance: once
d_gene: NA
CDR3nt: TGCGCCAGCAGCCAAGTCGGTGGGAGAAACAATGAGCAGTTCTTC
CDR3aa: CASSQVGGRNNEQFF

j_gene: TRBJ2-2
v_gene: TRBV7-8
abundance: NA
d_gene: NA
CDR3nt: TGTGCCAGCAGCTTACGGGGCAGAACACAAAACACCGGGGAGCTGTTTTTT
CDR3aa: CASSLRGRTQNTGELFF

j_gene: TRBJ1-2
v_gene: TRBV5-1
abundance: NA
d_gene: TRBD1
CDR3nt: TGCGCCAGCAGCTTGGAGACAGGGGGACGTGACTATGGCTACACCTTC
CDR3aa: CASSLETGGRDYGYTF

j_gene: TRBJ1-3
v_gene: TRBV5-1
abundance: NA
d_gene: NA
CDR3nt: TGCGCCAGCAGCTCCCAAGATGGGAACACCATATATTTT
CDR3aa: CASSSQDGNTIYF

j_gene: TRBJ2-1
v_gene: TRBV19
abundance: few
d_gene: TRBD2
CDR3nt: TGTGCCAGTATGGGGGGGGAAGTTAGCTCCTACAATGAGCAGTTCTTC
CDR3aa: CASMGGEVSSYNEQFF

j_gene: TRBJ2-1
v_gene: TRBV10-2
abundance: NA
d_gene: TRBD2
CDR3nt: TGCGCCAGCAAACTAGCGGGCTACAATGAGCAGTTCTTC
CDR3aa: CASKLAGYNEQFF

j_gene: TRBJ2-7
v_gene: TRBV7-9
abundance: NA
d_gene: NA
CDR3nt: TGTGCCAGCAGCCTAGCGCGTTTTGGGCAGTACTTC
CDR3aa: CASSLARFGQYF

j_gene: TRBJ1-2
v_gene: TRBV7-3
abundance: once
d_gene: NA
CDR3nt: TGTGCCAGCAGCTTAGACGGCGGCTTTGGCTACACCTTC
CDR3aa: CASSLDGGFGYTF

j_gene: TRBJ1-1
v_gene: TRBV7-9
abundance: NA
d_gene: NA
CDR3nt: TGTGCCAGCAGCTTAGAGGGAGGGGACACTGAAGCTTTCTTT
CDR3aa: CASSLEGGDTEAFF

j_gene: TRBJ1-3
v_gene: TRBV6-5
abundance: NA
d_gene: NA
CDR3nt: TGTGCCAGCAAGAACAACAGGGATGGAAACACCATATATTTT
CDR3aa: CASKNNRDGNTIYF

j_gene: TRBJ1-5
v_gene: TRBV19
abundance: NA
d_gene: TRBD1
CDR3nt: TGTGCCAGTAGTACCTCAACCGGGACAGGGAGTCAGCCCCAGCATTTT
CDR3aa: CASSTSTGTGSQPQHF

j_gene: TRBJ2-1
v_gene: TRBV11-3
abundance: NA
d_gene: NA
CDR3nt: TGTGCCAGCAGCTTAGATCTGGGGGAGCAGTTCTTC
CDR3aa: CASSLDLGEQFF

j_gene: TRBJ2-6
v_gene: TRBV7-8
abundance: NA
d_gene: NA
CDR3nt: TGTGCCAGCAGCGTAAGCTCTGGGGCCAACGTCCTGACTTTC
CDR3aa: CASSVSSGANVLTF

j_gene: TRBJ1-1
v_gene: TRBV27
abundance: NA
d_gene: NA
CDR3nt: TGTGCCAGCAGCCCCCGTACGCTAACCGGGGCTTTCTTT
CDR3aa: CASSPRTLTGAFF

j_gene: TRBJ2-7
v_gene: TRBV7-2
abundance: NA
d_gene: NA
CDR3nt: TGTGCCAGCAGCTTAGCCCAACTGGGGCGGGGCCTCGAGCAGTACTTC
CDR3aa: CASSLAQLGRGLEQYF

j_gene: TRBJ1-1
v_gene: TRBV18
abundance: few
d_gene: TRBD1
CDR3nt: TGTGCCAGCTCACCGGACAGGGACACTGAAGCTTTCTTT
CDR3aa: CASSPDRDTEAFF

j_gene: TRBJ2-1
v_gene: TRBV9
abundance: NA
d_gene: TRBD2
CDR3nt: TGTGCCAGCAGCAAGACTAGCGGGAGAGCGGGAGAGCAGTTCTTC
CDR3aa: CASSKTSGRAGEQFF

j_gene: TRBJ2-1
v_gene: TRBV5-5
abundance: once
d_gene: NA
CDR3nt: TGTGCCAGCAGCTTGAGCCAGGCAGGGTGGAATGAGCAGTTCTTC
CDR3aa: CASSLSQAGWNEQFF

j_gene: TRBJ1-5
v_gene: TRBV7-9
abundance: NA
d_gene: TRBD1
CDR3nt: TGTGCCAGCAGCCCCACAGGGGTAAGAAAGCAGCCCCAGCATTTT
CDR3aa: CASSPTGVRKQPQHF

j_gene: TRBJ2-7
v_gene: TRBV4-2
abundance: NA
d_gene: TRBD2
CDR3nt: TGTGCCAGCAGCCCGACTAGCGACTACGAGCAGTACTTC
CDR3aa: CASSPTSDYEQYF

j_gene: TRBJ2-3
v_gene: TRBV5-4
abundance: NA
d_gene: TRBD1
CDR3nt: TGTGCCAGCAGCCTTACAGGGGTGGCAGATACGCAGTATTTT
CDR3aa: CASSLTGVADTQYF

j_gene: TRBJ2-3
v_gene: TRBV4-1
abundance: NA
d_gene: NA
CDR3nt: TGCGCCAGCAGCCAAGGCGGGACGCACATGGACACAGATACGCAGTATTTT
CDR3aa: CASSQGGTHMDTDTQYF

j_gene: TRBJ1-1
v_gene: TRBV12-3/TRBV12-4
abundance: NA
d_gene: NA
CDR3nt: TGTGCCAGCAGTCTCTTTGGGCGGACTGAAGCTTTCTTT
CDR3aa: CASSLFGRTEAFF

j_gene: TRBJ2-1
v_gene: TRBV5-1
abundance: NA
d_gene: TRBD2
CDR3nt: TGCGCCAGCAGCTTGTGGGGCGGGGGGCCTAGGGCCTACAATGAGCAGTTCTTC
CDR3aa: CASSLWGGGPRAYNEQFF

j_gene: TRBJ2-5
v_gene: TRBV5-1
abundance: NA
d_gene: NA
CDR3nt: TGCGCCAGCAGCTTGACCCAAGAGACCCAGTACTTC
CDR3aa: CASSLTQETQYF

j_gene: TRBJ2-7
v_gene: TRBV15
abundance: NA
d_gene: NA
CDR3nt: TGTGCCACCAGCAGAGTAGGGGCCCCCTGGGAGCAGTACTTC
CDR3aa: CATSRVGAPWEQYF